Listed here are 22 T cell receptor beta chains from one sample, sequenced in a study of shared clonotypes between healthy human individuals. In the naive CD8 group, cells lacked CD45RO and were positively selected for CCR7, so terminally differentiated effector memory CD45RA+ cells were left out. Profiling relied on immunoSEQ multiplex PCR, and the TCRdb table lists in-frame clones only, not all of them. The table has roughly 2,000,000 clones, around 96% seen once. Sample: naive CD8+ T cells sorted from blood. The receptors were sampled from a man aged 18 to 30 in good health.

The chain has TRBV5-6 and TRBJ2-7; no reliable D call. Germline-derived CDR1 and CDR2 are SGHDT and YYEEEE. Between the trimmed V and J ends, which lost 1 base and 5 bases, there was a span of 13 bases. This CDR3 contains 14 residues. The CDR3 loop reads CASSLSGRTDEQYF. CDR3 coding DNA: TGTGCCAGCAGCTTGTCCGGCAGGACCGACGAGCAGTACTTC.

This clone was picked up one time. A junction end diverges from the germline sequence, so it may reflect a read error. The V gene is TRBV6-5, the J gene TRBJ2-7, with D possibly TRBD1 on 6 matching bases. The germline CDR1 and CDR2 sequences are MNHEY and SVGAGI. The CDR3 contains 14 residues. For the CDR3, the DNA is TGTGCCAGCAGGCCGACAGGCAGCTCCCTCTCCCCTACATTC. This codes for CASRPTGSSLSPTF.

The CDR3 loop reads CASRGGTRGTEAFF. The CDR3 DNA reads as TGTGCCAGCAGGGGGGGGACTCGAGGCACTGAAGCTTTCTTT. The chain combines TRBV6-1 with TRBJ1-1; TRBD1 might be the D (5 bases). The germline V gene encodes CDR1 MNHNS and CDR2 SASEGT. V lost 6 bases to trimming and J lost 4 bases, with 15 bases between them. The CDR3 covers 14 residues.

V usage is TRBV10-3 and J usage is TRBJ2-2; D is unresolved. The CDR3 runs 14 residues. V was cut by 4 bases and J by 1 base, with 7 bases left in between. Germline V gene lookup returns CDR1 ENHRY and CDR2 SYGVKD. CDR3 DNA: TGTGCCATCAGTGTCCCTCTGAACACCGGGGAGCTGTTTTTT. It yields the protein CAISVPLNTGELFF.

The V call is TRBV4-2, the J call TRBJ1-6, with TRBD1 identical over 8 bases. CDR1 and CDR2 (germline): LGHNA, YNFKEQ. CDR3 length: 16 residues. Germline trimming cut 0 bases from V and 10 bases from J; bases unmatched to any gene: 8. The CDR3 sequence is CASSQDGAGGWSPLHF. The DNA for the CDR3 is TGTGCCAGCAGCCAAGATGGTGCAGGGGGCTGGTCACCCCTCCACTTT.

The rearrangement joins TRBV4-1 to TRBJ2-7; D gene ambiguous. This CDR3 has 13 residues. CDR1 and CDR2 (germline): MGHRA, YSYEKL. Trimming pared 1 base from V and 6 bases from J, leaving 10 bases between. DNA for the CDR3: TGCGCCAGCAGCCAAGCAGTCGCAGGCGAGCAGTACTTC. Translating it yields CASSQAVAGEQYF.

On this clone: Additional DNA sequences in this sample encode the identical CDR3. J is TRBJ1-4 and V is TRBV9, with 9 bases identical to TRBD1. Trimming cost V 0 bases and J 6 bases; bases outside gene matches: 3. CDR3 length equals 15 residues. Germline V gene sequence: CDR1 SGDLS, CDR2 YYNGEE. The CDR3 DNA reads as TGTGCCAGCAGCGTAGGTGGGACAGGGTATGAAAAACTGTTTTTT. Its protein product is CASSVGGTGYEKLFF.

Note on this clone: Other DNA sequences of this sample code for an identical CDR3. The genes are TRBV29-1 and TRBJ2-1, with 14 positions matching TRBD2. V lost 3 bases to trimming and J lost 4 bases; unmatched junction nucleotides: 2. This CDR3 region has 15 residues. Germline loops: CDR1 SQVTM, CDR2 ANQGSEA. CDR3 bases: TGCAGCGTTGAGGGACTAGCGGGAGTATACAATGAGCAGTTCTTC. It encodes CSVEGLAGVYNEQFF.

This clone was picked up a small number of times. The rearrangement uses TRBV5-4 and TRBJ1-2, with 8 bases aligning to TRBD1. Germline V gives CDR1 SGHNT, CDR2 YYREEE (reference sequence). CDR3 size: 14 residues. The trim removed 0 bases at V and 3 bases at J, leaving 1 base unmatched. The DNA of the CDR3 is TGTGCCAGCAGCTTGGCGGACAGGGACTATGGCTACACCTTC. It specifies CASSLADRDYGYTF.

The CDR3 here is CASSPLQGKEQYF. CDR3 nucleotide sequence: TGTGCCAGCAGTCCGCTACAGGGGAAGGAGCAGTACTTC. The V gene is TRBV27, the J gene TRBJ2-7, with 7 bases fitting TRBD1. Germline values: CDR1 MNHEY, CDR2 SMNVEV (reference sequence). With V trimmed by 5 bases and J by 7 bases, 8 bases remained unmatched. This CDR3 spans 13 amino acids.

Details on this clone: This specimen includes other DNA sequences encoding the same CDR3. The rearrangement joins TRBV6-5 to TRBJ2-2, with a tentative D call TRBD2 (5 bases). The V end was cut by 2 bases, the J end by 4 bases, with 5 bases between. Germline values: CDR1 MNHEY, CDR2 SVGAGI. This CDR3 is 13 amino acids long. The CDR3 DNA is TGTGCCAGCAGTTACAGCGGCACCGGGGAGCTGTTTTTT. This sequence encodes CASSYSGTGELFF.

This clone was observed a single time. The chain links TRBV9 to TRBJ2-5; TRBD1 agrees at 8 bases. The CDR3 covers 15 residues. Germline-derived CDR1 and CDR2 are SGDLS and YYNGEE. With 4 bases clipped from V and 5 bases from J, the junction kept 10 bases outside the gene matches. CDR3 region: CASSQTTGGRETQYF. CDR3 coding DNA: TGTGCCAGCAGCCAAACCACAGGGGGTCGGGAGACCCAGTACTTC.

V is TRBV7-9 and J is TRBJ2-7, with 7 nucleotides matching TRBD1. Germline V gene data show CDR1 as SEHNR and CDR2 as FQNEAQ (reference sequence). The CDR3 length is 13 residues. Trimming removed 4 bases from V and 6 bases from J; junction bases left unmatched: 6. The CDR3 DNA is TGTGCCAGCAGCTCAGAGACAGGGCGCGAGCAGTACTTC. Amino acids: CASSSETGREQYF.

The chain combines TRBV5-6 with TRBJ1-5; D perhaps matches TRBD1 (5 bases). The germline V gene encodes CDR1 SGHDT and CDR2 YYEEEE. This CDR3 contains 16 residues. The ends were cut back, 0 bases at V and 3 bases at J, with 13 bases in the middle. The CDR3 bases are TGTGCCAGCAGCTTGGCCGTTGACAGTAACAATCAGCCCCAGCATTTT. Its translation: CASSLAVDSNNQPQHF.

About this clone itself: Other DNA sequences in the sample encode the same CDR3. The chain uses TRBV5-4 and TRBJ1-2, with D unclear. V dropped 0 bases and J dropped 2 bases, with 5 bases sitting between them. Germline-derived CDR1 and CDR2 are SGHNT and YYREEE (reference sequence). This CDR3 comprises 13 residues. The DNA of the CDR3 is TGTGCCAGCAGCTTGGAGCCAAACTATGGCTACACCTTC. Amino acid sequence: CASSLEPNYGYTF.

The rearrangement uses TRBV27 and TRBJ1-2, with a tentative D call TRBD1 (5 bases). V was shortened by 6 bases and J by 4 bases, with 18 bases between the two germline ends. The CDR3 is 15 residues long. In germline, CDR1 is MNHEY, CDR2 SMNVEV (reference sequence). In nucleotides, the CDR3 is TGTGCCAGCAGCATGGCTCGGGGGTCGGGCTATGGCTACACCTTC. Amino acid sequence: CASSMARGSGYGYTF.

The genes are TRBV5-6 and TRBJ1-4, with a tentative D call TRBD1 (6 bases). V shed 0 bases and J shed 5 bases, with 17 bases lying between them. Germline CDR1 and CDR2: SGHDT and YYEEEE. The CDR3 totals 17 residues. This CDR3 is CASSLDPLTGENEKLFF. The CDR3 DNA is TGTGCCAGCAGCTTGGACCCCTTGACAGGAGAGAATGAAAAACTGTTTTTT.

The chain recombines TRBV19 with TRBJ1-1; D remains ambiguous. The CDR3 has 13 residues. V lost 1 base and J lost 7, with 10 bases in between. Germline V gene sequence: CDR1 LNHDA, CDR2 SQIVND (reference sequence). The CDR3 loop reads CASSIVAKGEAFF. In DNA form, the CDR3 reads TGTGCCAGTAGTATAGTTGCCAAAGGTGAAGCTTTCTTT.

This chain connects TRBV14 to TRBJ2-7; D not resolved. Germline V gives CDR1 SGHDN, CDR2 FVKESK. V was clipped by 4 bases and J by 2 bases, with 9 bases between them. The length of the CDR3 is 13 residues. The CDR3 protein is CASSLRVPYEQYF. The CDR3 bases are TGTGCCAGCAGCCTTCGGGTCCCCTACGAGCAGTACTTC.

V usage is TRBV5-6 and J usage is TRBJ2-1; D unclear. The CDR3 has 13 amino acids. V was cut by 0 bases and J by 4 bases, with 5 bases left in between. Per the germline V gene, CDR1 is SGHDT and CDR2 is YYEEEE. CDR3 DNA sequence: TGTGCCAGCAGCTTGGCCCAGTACAATGAGCAGTTCTTC. Translation: CASSLAQYNEQFF.

V gene TRBV30 combines with J gene TRBJ2-7, with D possibly TRBD1 on 5 matching bases. The length of the CDR3 is 13 residues. Between the trimmed V and J ends, which lost 6 bases and 3 bases, there was a span of 15 bases. In germline, CDR1 is GTSNPN, CDR2 SVGIG (reference sequence). CDR3 nucleotide sequence: TGTGCCTGCCTGGGGCACGTAGGCTACGAGCAGTACTTC. Translated, it gives CACLGHVGYEQYF.

The chain carries TRBV6-1 and TRBJ1-2; D remains unclear. The CDR3 has 15 amino acids. With 3 bases removed from V and 2 bases from J, the gap between germline ends came to 13 bases. Germline loops: CDR1 MNHNS, CDR2 SASEGT. The CDR3 DNA reads as TGTGCCAGCAGTGATCTAGGCGCAGGCAACTATGGCTACACCTTC. Protein product: CASSDLGAGNYGYTF.